This entry features one TCR beta chain sequence. Its antigen remains unidentified. Sequencing used immunoSEQ multiplex PCR; TCRdb keeps in-frame clones, though not all of them. The sample lists 96,000 or so clones, about 94% occurring once. This specimen comes from a study of graft-versus-host responses after intestinal transplantation. Study-wide background: Among the recipients, all got anti-thymocyte globulin induction and then tacrolimus and steroids for roughly three years. General study results and limits: Early post-transplant falls in HvG clones accompanied the peak levels of circulating GvH clones.

The CDR3 spans 16 residues. From germline, CDR1 is SGHRS and CDR2 YFSETQ. The ends lost 3 bases at V and 2 bases at J; junction bases unmatched: 8. The specimen comprised unstimulated CD4+ T cells sorted from spleen or lymph node cells, sampled before intestinal transplant. The V gene is TRBV5-1, the J gene TRBJ2-1, with 7 bases identical to TRBD1. The clonotype originates from a human donor who received an intestinal transplant. The CDR3 bases are TGCGCCAGCAGCTCCACAGGGGTATCACCCTACAATGAGCAGTTCTTC. This translates into CASSSTGVSPYNEQFF.